A single TCR beta chain is shown here with its context. The antigen is undetermined. These data are taken from a study of cytotoxic CD8 clonotypes in ibrutinib-treated CLL. Study outcomes and limitations: Rising at ibrutinib response, clonality subsequently fell back toward baseline at progression.

The V gene lost 0 bases and the J gene lost 5 bases, with 16 bases spanning the gap. In germline, CDR1 is LNHDA, CDR2 SQIVND (reference sequence). This CDR3 is 16 amino acids long. Assay: immunoSEQ multiplex PCR; the TCRdb copy retains only in-frame clones and omits some. The sample includes around 250,000 clones, roughly 70% of them seen just once. The chain couples TRBV19 to TRBJ2-5; D possibly corresponds to TRBD2 (5 bases). This material consisted of PBMCs, taken after 24 months of ibrutinib treatment. The TCR comes from a human donor with chronic lymphocytic leukemia. The chain's CDR3 is CASSIDFFGGRETQYF. DNA for the CDR3: TGTGCCAGTAGTATAGATTTTTTCGGCGGGCGGGAGACCCAGTACTTC.